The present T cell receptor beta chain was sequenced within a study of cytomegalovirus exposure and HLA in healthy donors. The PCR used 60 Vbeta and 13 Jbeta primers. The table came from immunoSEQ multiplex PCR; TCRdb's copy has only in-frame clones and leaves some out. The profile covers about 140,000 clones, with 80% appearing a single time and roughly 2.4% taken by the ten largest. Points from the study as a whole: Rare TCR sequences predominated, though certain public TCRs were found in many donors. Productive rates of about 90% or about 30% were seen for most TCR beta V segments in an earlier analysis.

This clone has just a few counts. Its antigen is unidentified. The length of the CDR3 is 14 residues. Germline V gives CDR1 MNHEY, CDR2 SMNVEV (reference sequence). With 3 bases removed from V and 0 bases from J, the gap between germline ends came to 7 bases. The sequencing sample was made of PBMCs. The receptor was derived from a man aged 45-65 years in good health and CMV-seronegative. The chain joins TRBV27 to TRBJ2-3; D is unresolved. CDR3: CASSFSLSTDTQYF. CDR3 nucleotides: TGTGCCAGCAGTTTTAGTTTAAGCACAGATACGCAGTATTTT.